This T cell receptor beta chain was retrieved from a study of cytomegalovirus exposure and HLA in healthy donors. The CDR3 runs to 15 residues. The germline CDR1 and CDR2 sequences are GTSNPN and SVGIG (reference sequence). Trimming left V 4 bases short and J 3 bases short, with 18 bases between. Sequenced by immunoSEQ multiplex PCR; TCRdb stores in-frame clones only, minus some. The table shows about 330,000 clones, with roughly nine tenths occurring only once. Study-wide points: According to a subsequent analysis, TCR clusters from the first cohort were inclined to appear together in the roughly 120 validation repertoires.

Among the 120 or so subjects of the validation cohort, separate from the roughly 700-subject first cohort, were the donors. A remark on this clone: Antigen specificity is unknown.

The clonotype comes from a woman aged 30 to 39 in good health and CMV-seropositive. The sample consisted of PBMCs. This chain uses TRBV30 with TRBJ1-1; the D gene is possibly TRBD1 (5 bases). CDR3 region: CAWTHGGGIDTEAFF. For the CDR3, the DNA is TGTGCCTGGACACACGGTGGGGGGATAGACACTGAAGCTTTCTTT.